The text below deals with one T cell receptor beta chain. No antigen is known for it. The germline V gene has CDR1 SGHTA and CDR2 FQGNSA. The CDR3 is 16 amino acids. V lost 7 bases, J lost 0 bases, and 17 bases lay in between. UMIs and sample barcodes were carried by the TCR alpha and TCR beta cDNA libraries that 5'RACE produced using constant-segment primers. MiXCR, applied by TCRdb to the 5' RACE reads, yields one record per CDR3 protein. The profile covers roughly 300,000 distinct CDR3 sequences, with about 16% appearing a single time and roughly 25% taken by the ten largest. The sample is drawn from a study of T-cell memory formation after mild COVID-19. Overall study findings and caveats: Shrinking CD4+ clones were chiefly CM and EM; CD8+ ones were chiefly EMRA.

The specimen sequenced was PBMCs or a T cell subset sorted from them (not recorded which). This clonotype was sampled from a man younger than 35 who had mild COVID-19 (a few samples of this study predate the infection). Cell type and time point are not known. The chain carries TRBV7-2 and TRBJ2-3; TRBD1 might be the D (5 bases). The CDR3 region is CASTRRAAGSTDTQYF. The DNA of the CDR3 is TGTGCCAGCACCCGCCGGGCGGCAGGGAGCACAGATACGCAGTATTTT.